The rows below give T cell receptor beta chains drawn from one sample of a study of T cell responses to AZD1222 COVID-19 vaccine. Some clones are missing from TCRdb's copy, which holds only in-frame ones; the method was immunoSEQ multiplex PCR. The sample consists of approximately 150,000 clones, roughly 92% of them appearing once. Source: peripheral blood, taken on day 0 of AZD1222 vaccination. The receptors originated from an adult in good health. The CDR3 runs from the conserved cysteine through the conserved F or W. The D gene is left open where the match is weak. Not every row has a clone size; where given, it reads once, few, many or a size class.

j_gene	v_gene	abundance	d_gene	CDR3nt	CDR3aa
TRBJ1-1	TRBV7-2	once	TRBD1	TGTGCCAGCAACTCACTCCTGACAGGGCGAACTGAAGCTTTCTTT	CASNSLLTGRTEAFF
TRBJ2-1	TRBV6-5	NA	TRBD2	TGTGCCAGCAACCCGAGCGGGAGCTCCTACAATGAGCAGTTCTTC	CASNPSGSSYNEQFF
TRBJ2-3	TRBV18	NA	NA	TGTGCCAGCTCACCACGGACAAGTATCACAGATACGCAGTATTTT	CASSPRTSITDTQYF
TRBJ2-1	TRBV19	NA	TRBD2	TGTGCCAGTAGGGGAATAGCGGGAGGGTTCGACAATGAGCAGTTCTTC	CASRGIAGGFDNEQFF
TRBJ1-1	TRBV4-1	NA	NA	TGCGCCAGCAGCCAAGTTTTGGGCGATTCGAACACTGAAGCTTTCTTT	CASSQVLGDSNTEAFF
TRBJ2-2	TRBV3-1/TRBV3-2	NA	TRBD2	TGTGCCAGCAGCTTGGCGGTAGCGGGATTGTACGGGGAGCTGTTTTTT	CASSLAVAGLYGELFF
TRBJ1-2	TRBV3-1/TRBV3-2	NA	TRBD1	TGTGCCAGCAGCCATTCACCCAGACAGGGGGCGGGCTATGGCTACACCTTC	CASSHSPRQGAGYGYTF
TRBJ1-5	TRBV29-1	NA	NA	TGCAGCGTCCGGGACCCCGGTCAGCCCCAGCATTTT	CSVRDPGQPQHF
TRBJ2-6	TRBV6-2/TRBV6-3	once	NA	TGTGCCAGCAGTTACTCGGGATCCTCTGGGGCCAACGTCCTGACTTTC	CASSYSGSSGANVLTF
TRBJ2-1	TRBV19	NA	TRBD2	TGTGCCAGTAGTATACTAGCGGGGGGGAATGAGCAGTTCTTC	CASSILAGGNEQFF
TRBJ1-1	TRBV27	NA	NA	TGTGCCAGCAGTCCCCTCTTTCGGACGGTTGCCTCGAACACTGAAGCTTTCTTT	CASSPLFRTVASNTEAFF
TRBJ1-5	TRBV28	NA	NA	TGTGCCAGCAGTTTGTACATTAGCAATCAGCCCCAGCATTTT	CASSLYISNQPQHF
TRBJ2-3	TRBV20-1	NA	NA	TGCAGTGCTCAGGTGGTGGGTACGCAGTATTTT	CSAQVVGTQYF
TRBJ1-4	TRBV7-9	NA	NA	TGTGCCAGCAGCTTATGGATGAACGTCATCGGGGAAAAACTGTTTTTT	CASSLWMNVIGEKLFF
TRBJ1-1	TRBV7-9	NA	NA	TGTGCCAGCAGCTTAGTAGGAGACACTGAAGCTTTCTTT	CASSLVGDTEAFF
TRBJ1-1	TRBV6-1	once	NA	TGTGCCAGCAGTGAAAGAGAGAACACTGAAGCTTTCTTT	CASSERENTEAFF
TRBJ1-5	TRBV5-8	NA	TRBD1	TGTGCCAGCAGCTTGGAGGGGGCAGGCAATCAGCCCCAGCATTTT	CASSLEGAGNQPQHF
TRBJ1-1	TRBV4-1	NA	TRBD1	TGCGCCAGCAGCCAGGGACAGGGGAATTGGGACACTGAAGCTTTCTTT	CASSQGQGNWDTEAFF
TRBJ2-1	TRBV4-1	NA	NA	TGCGCCAGCAGCCAAAACCGGGCAAATTCCTACAATGAGCAGTTCTTC	CASSQNRANSYNEQFF
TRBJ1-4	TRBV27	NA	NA	TGTGCCAGCAGTACCAGACAGGACTTCAATGAAAAACTGTTTTTT	CASSTRQDFNEKLFF
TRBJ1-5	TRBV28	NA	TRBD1	TGTGCCAGCAGTTTTCGGACAGGGGTAAACCAGCCCCAGCATTTT	CASSFRTGVNQPQHF
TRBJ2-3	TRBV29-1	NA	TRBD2	TGCAGCGTTGAAGAAGTGTGGGACAGGGGACTAGCGGGGATAATCACAGATACGCAGTATTTT	CSVEEVWDRGLAGIITDTQYF
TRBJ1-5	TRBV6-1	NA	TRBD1	TGTGCCAGCAGTGGACGGAGAAGGGACAGTCATCAGCCCCAGCATTTT	CASSGRRRDSHQPQHF
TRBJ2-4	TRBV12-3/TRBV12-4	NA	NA	TGTGCCAGCAGCTCACCGCGTACAGGGCCTGGTTTC	CASSSPRTGPGF
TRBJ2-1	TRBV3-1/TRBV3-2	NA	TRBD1	TGTGCCAGCATACAGGGGCATGAGCAGTTCTTC	CASIQGHEQFF
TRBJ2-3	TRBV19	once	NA	TGTGCCAGTAGCAGCGATACAGATACGCAGTATTTT	CASSSDTDTQYF
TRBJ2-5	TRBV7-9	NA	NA	TGTGCCAGCAGCCCCCGGGGCCAGATGGGAGAGACCCAGTACTTC	CASSPRGQMGETQYF
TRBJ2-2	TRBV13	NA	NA	TGTGCCAGCAGCCCTACCCACCCGAACACCGGGGAGCTGTTTTTT	CASSPTHPNTGELFF
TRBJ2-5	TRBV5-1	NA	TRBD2	TGCGCCAGCAGCCTCCAAACGGGGGGAGGGACCCAGTACTTC	CASSLQTGGGTQYF
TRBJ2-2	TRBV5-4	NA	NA	TGTGCCAGCAGCTTGAATTGGCCGAACACCGGGGAGCTGTTTTTT	CASSLNWPNTGELFF
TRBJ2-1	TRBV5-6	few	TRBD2	TGTGCCAGCAGCTTGGGTTTGACTAGCGGTCTGGATGAGCAGTTCTTC	CASSLGLTSGLDEQFF
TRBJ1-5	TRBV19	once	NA	TGTGCCAGTAGTATAGAAGGCCGGCAGCCCCAGCATTTT	CASSIEGRQPQHF
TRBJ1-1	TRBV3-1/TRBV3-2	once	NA	TGTGCCAGCAGCCAAGATTCCGCGGCCCTTGAAGCTTTCTTT	CASSQDSAALEAFF
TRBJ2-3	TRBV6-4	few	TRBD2	TGTGCCAGCAGTGACGGGAGCGGGGGTGATACGCAGTATTTT	CASSDGSGGDTQYF
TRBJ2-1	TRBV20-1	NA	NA	TGCAGTGCTGTTGGTTCCGGGCAGTTCTTC	CSAVGSGQFF
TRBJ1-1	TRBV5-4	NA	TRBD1	TGTGCCAGCAGCTTGGGGACAGGGACTGTTTGGAACACTGAAGCTTTCTTT	CASSLGTGTVWNTEAFF
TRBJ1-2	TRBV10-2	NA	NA	TGCGCCAGCAGTGCCGCCGGAGGGGGGGTCGATGGCTACACCTTC	CASSAAGGGVDGYTF
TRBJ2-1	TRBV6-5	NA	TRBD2	TGTGCCAGCAGTTACGGGGTAGCGGGGGTGAATGAGCAGTTCTTC	CASSYGVAGVNEQFF
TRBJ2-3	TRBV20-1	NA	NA	TGCAGTGCTAGCTACGGAGATACGCAGTATTTT	CSASYGDTQYF
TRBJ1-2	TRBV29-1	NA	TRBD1	TGCAGCGTTACCCCAGGGGGATATGGCTACACCTTC	CSVTPGGYGYTF
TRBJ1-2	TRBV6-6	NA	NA	TGTGCCAGCAGTTACGTCCATGGCTACACCTTC	CASSYVHGYTF
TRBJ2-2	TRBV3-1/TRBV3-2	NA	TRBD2	TGTGCCAGCAGTCGACTAGGACTAGCGGACACCGGGGAGCTGTTTTTT	CASSRLGLADTGELFF
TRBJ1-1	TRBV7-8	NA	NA	TGTGCCAGCAGCTTAGGAGGGTACACCAGCCCGAATGAAGCTTTCTTT	CASSLGGYTSPNEAFF
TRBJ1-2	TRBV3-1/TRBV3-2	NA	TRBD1	TGTGCCAGCAGCCAAGAAGGGACAGGGGGCGCGCCCAACTATGGCTACACCTTC	CASSQEGTGGAPNYGYTF
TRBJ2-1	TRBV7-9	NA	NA	TGTGCCAGCAGCTCCTCCCGACTAGGGGCGACCTACAATGAGCAGTTCTTC	CASSSSRLGATYNEQFF
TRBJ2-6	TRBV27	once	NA	TGTGCCAGCACCCCCAGGGGCTCTGGGGCCAACGTCCTGACTTTC	CASTPRGSGANVLTF
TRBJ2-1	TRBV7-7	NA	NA	TGTGCCAGCAGCGAGGACCCGAGCTCCTACAATGAGCAGTTCTTC	CASSEDPSSYNEQFF
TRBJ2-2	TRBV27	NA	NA	TGTGCCAGCAGTATCACCCGGGGCCACGGGGAGCTGTTTTTT	CASSITRGHGELFF
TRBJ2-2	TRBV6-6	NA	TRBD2	TGTGCCAGCACCACTAGCGGGGGGGCTGCCACCGGGGAGCTGTTTTTT	CASTTSGGAATGELFF
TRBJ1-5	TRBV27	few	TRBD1	TGTGCCAGCAGTACCTACAGGGGAGCGAGCAATCAGCCCCAGCATTTT	CASSTYRGASNQPQHF
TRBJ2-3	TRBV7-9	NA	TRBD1	TGTGCCAGCAGCCCCGCCACAGGGGTCGTTGGCACAGATACGCAGTATTTT	CASSPATGVVGTDTQYF
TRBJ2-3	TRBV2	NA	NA	TGTGCCAGCAGTCAACTAGTTGGTACGCAGTATTTT	CASSQLVGTQYF
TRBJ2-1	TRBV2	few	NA	TGTGCCAGCAGAGAGGGTTATTGGAATGAGCAGTTCTTC	CASREGYWNEQFF
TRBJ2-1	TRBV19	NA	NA	TGTGCCAGCGCCCGGTCGGCAGGCAGGTACAATGAGCAGTTCTTC	CASARSAGRYNEQFF
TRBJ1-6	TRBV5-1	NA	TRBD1	TGCGCCAGCAACGAAGGACAGGGCGGGGGAAATTCACCCCTCCACTTT	CASNEGQGGGNSPLHF
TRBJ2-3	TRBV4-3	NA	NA	TGCGCCAGCAGCCAAGATACCTCATCAGAGGCAGATACGCAGTATTTT	CASSQDTSSEADTQYF